These 32 T cell receptor beta chains were all obtained from the same sample, sequenced in a study. TCRdb reprocessed the RT-PCR reads with MiXCR, giving one entry per CDR3 protein. The data contain approximately 720,000 distinct CDR3 sequences, 11% to 15% of them singletons. Input material: memory CD4+ T cells from blood. Every receptor here comes from a female donor in good health, serving as a healthy control.

This sequence joins TRBV30 and TRBJ1-1; D call uncertain. Looked up from germline, CDR1 is GTSNPN and CDR2 is SVGIG (reference sequence). Deletions cut 2 bases from V and 1 base from J, with 8 bases between. The CDR3 loop spans 13 amino acids. CDR3 sequence reads: CAWSLQSNTEAFF. The CDR3 coding sequence is TGTGCCTGGAGTTTGCAGTCGAACACTGAAGCTTTCTTT.

The rearrangement uses TRBV9 and TRBJ1-5, with D maybe TRBD1 (5 bases). This CDR3 contains 14 residues. Germline V CDR1 and CDR2: SGDLS, YYNGEE. Trimming removed 0 bases at V and 2 bases at J, with 6 bases between. This CDR3 reads CASSVGDGNQPQHF. CDR3 nucleotide sequence: TGTGCCAGCAGCGTAGGGGACGGCAATCAGCCCCAGCATTTT.

V usage is TRBV2 and J usage is TRBJ1-1; D might be TRBD1 (5 bases). The CDR3 has 14 residues. V lost 3 bases, J lost 4 bases, and 12 bases lay in between. Germline V lookup: CDR1 SNHLY, CDR2 FYNNEI. The CDR3 loop reads CASSEGGIGTEAFF. The CDR3 DNA follows: TGTGCCAGCAGTGAGGGGGGAATCGGCACTGAAGCTTTCTTT.

The sample holds a few counts of this clonotype. V and J are TRBV18 and TRBJ2-1; D is ambiguous. V dropped 4 bases and J dropped 7 bases, with 8 bases sitting between them. The CDR3 consists of 12 residues. Germline loops: CDR1 KGHSH, CDR2 LQKENI. CDR3 protein: CASSRPQNEQFF. DNA for the CDR3: TGTGCCAGCTCACGGCCTCAGAATGAGCAGTTCTTC.

This clonotype has ten or more counts. V usage is TRBV20-1 and J usage is TRBJ2-1, with TRBD2 identical over 12 bases. Germline CDR1 and CDR2: DFQATT and SNEGSKA (reference sequence). J was trimmed by 8 bases and V by 3 bases; bases with no gene match: 8. CDR3 length equals 15 residues. DNA of the CDR3: TGCAGTGCTAGGCGACTAGCGGGAGTACTCGATGAGCAGTTCTTC. Its protein is CSARRLAGVLDEQFF.

V and J are TRBV20-1 and TRBJ2-2; D is uncertain. The CDR3 consists of 14 residues. V dropped 4 bases and J dropped 5 bases, with 14 bases sitting between them. The germline gives CDR1 DFQATT, CDR2 SNEGSKA (reference sequence). CDR3 bases: TGCAGTGCTATTGACCGAGGAAGGACCGGGGAGCTGTTTTTT. Translated: CSAIDRGRTGELFF.

The V and J genes are TRBV28 and TRBJ1-4; 7 bases line up with TRBD1. The V gene end was trimmed by 5 bases and the J gene end by 8 bases; junction bases not matched to a gene: 14. This CDR3 is built from 16 residues. CDR1 and CDR2 from the germline V gene are MDHEN and SYDVKM. Here the CDR3 reads CASSAFSSGGFEKLFF. The CDR3 DNA reads as TGTGCCAGCAGTGCGTTTTCCTCAGGGGGTTTCGAAAAACTGTTTTTT.

This sequence joins TRBV7-6 and TRBJ1-1; D not resolved. Germline CDR1 and CDR2: SGHVS and FNYEAQ. V was cut by 3 bases and J by 0 bases, with 8 bases left in between. There are 14 residues in the CDR3. The CDR3 loop reads CASSLKHMNTEAFF. The CDR3 bases are TGTGCCAGCAGCTTGAAACATATGAACACTGAAGCTTTCTTT.

This clonotype was seen many times. V gene TRBV6-1 combines with J gene TRBJ1-2, with TRBD1 as a possible D gene (6 bases). The CDR3 totals 14 residues. V lost 11 bases and J lost 4, with 20 bases in between. Germline lookup yields CDR1 MNHNS and CDR2 SASEGT. The CDR3: CAVSYPGAPYGYTF. CDR3 sequence (DNA): TGTGCCGTCTCCTACCCGGGGGCCCCCTATGGCTACACCTTC.

In its sample, this clonotype was seen many times. The chain uses TRBV7-2 and TRBJ2-1; no definite D call. Trimming removed 5 bases at V and 8 bases at J, with 10 bases between. The CDR3 has 12 amino acids. Germline values: CDR1 SGHTA, CDR2 FQGNSA. Written as DNA, the CDR3 is TGTGCCAGCAGCCCGTTTTTGGATGAGCAGTTCTTC. Residues: CASSPFLDEQFF.

The chain links TRBV2 to TRBJ2-1; 9 bases line up with TRBD1. V dropped 5 bases and J dropped 14; count of bases not matched to a gene: 7. CDR1 SNHLY and CDR2 FYNNEI come from the germline V gene. CDR3 length equals 12 residues. CDR3 in amino acids: CASSNRDRDKFF. Here the CDR3 DNA reads TGTGCCAGCAGTAACCGGGACAGGGATAAGTTCTTC.

This clonotype was found a few times. At one end, the junction sequence differs from germline, possibly due to a read error. V and J are TRBV10-2 and TRBJ2-1; tentatively, D is TRBD2 (5 bases). Per germline, CDR1 WSHSY and CDR2 SAAADI. This CDR3 has 12 amino acids. CDR3 DNA sequence: TGCGCCAGCAGTGAGTCCAAGGACTCCTCGCTCTTC. Translation gives CASSESKDSSLF.

This clonotype showed up many times. The V call is TRBV15, the J call TRBJ2-1; 13 bases map to TRBD2. J lost 4 bases, V lost 1 base, and 4 bases had no gene match. The CDR3 is 17 residues long. CDR1 is LNHNV, CDR2 YYDKDF, per germline (reference sequence). CDR3: CATSRAWTSGSYNEQFF. In nucleotides, the CDR3 is TGTGCCACCAGCAGAGCTTGGACTAGCGGGAGTTACAATGAGCAGTTCTTC.

This clonotype showed up just a few times. The chain employs TRBV24-1 and TRBJ2-7, with 9 bases aligning to TRBD1. Germline loops: CDR1 KGHDR, CDR2 SFDVKD. V dropped 4 bases and J dropped 3; count of bases not matched to a gene: 3. The CDR3 loop spans 14 amino acids. Written as DNA, the CDR3 is TGTGCCACCAGTGAGGGACAGGGTCGCTACGAGCAGTACTTC. Its protein is CATSEGQGRYEQYF.

In its sample, this clonotype was seen a few times. The CDR3 spells CATSDRTSGGATNEQFF. CDR3 nucleotides: TGTGCCACCAGTGACCGGACTAGCGGGGGGGCAACGAATGAGCAGTTCTTC. The V call is TRBV24-1, the J call TRBJ2-1; 15 bases agree with TRBD2. CDR3 length: 17 residues. Germline V CDR1 and CDR2: KGHDR, SFDVKD. V gave up 4 bases and J gave up 7 bases; unmatched junction bases: 7.

The chain links TRBV6-5 to TRBJ2-7; D remains unclear. This CDR3 has 12 residues. The V gene lost 2 bases and the J gene lost 3 bases, with 5 bases spanning the gap. The germline CDR1 and CDR2 sequences are MNHEY and SVGAGI. The CDR3 sequence: CASSYRNYEQYF. CDR3 DNA sequence: TGTGCCAGCAGTTACCGCAACTACGAGCAGTACTTC.

This clonotype has just a few counts. This chain joins TRBV5-1 and TRBJ2-1; 13 positions match TRBD2. J was trimmed by 9 bases and V by 4 bases; bases with no gene match: 7. The CDR3 consists of 15 residues. The germline CDR1 and CDR2 sequences are SGHRS and YFSETQ. The CDR3 DNA reads TGCGCCAGCAGCACTAGCGGGAGGGCTGACGGTGAGCAGTTCTTC. It specifies CASSTSGRADGEQFF.

The chain combines TRBV7-3 with TRBJ2-2; no clear D. V lost 7 bases and J lost 5, with 14 bases in between. Germline values: CDR1 SGHTA, CDR2 FQGTGA. The CDR3 has 14 amino acids. The CDR3 coding sequence is TGTGCCAGCACTCCCGGCGCCGAGACCGGGGAGCTGTTTTTT. Translation: CASTPGAETGELFF.

V and J are TRBV20-1 and TRBJ2-7; 9 bases agree with TRBD2. Germline V lookup: CDR1 DFQATT, CDR2 SNEGSKA (reference sequence). CDR3 length: 14 amino acids. The V segment lost 0 bases and the J segment 5 bases; nucleotides outside the gene matches: 5. The CDR3 spells CSARDGAGGDEQYF. The CDR3 DNA sequence: TGCAGTGCTAGAGATGGAGCGGGAGGAGACGAGCAGTACTTC.

This clonotype was counted ten times or more. The chain uses TRBV6-5 and TRBJ2-7; D tentatively reads TRBD1 or TRBD2 (5 bases each). The CDR3 runs 15 residues. CDR1 and CDR2 from the germline V gene are MNHEY and SVGAGI. V lost 0 bases and J 0 bases, leaving 9 bases between the germline ends. The CDR3 spells CASSYSWDDSYEQYF. DNA for the CDR3: TGTGCCAGCAGTTACTCTTGGGACGACTCCTACGAGCAGTACTTC.

This chain links TRBV7-2 with TRBJ2-4; the match to TRBD2 covers 7 bases. The CDR3 totals 15 residues. Germline trimming cut 1 base from V and 7 bases from J; bases unmatched to any gene: 7. CDR1 and CDR2 from the germline V gene are SGHTA and FQGNSA. The CDR3 spells CASSLDGGSGNIQYF. DNA of the CDR3: TGTGCCAGCAGCTTAGACGGGGGGAGTGGGAACATTCAGTACTTC.

This clonotype appeared a few times. CDR3: CASSPQPGQNQPQHF. In DNA, the CDR3 is TGTGCCAGCAGCCCCCAGCCGGGACAGAATCAGCCCCAGCATTTT. V gene TRBV5-5 combines with J gene TRBJ1-5; 7 positions match TRBD1. The CDR3 runs to 15 residues. Trimming cost V 4 bases and J 4 bases; bases outside gene matches: 8. Germline assignment: CDR1 SGHKS and CDR2 YYEKEE (reference sequence).

The gene calls are TRBV2 and TRBJ2-5, with 11 bases matching TRBD2. Trimming at V came to 6 bases and at J to 6 bases, leaving 12 bases not matched to a gene. Germline loops: CDR1 SNHLY, CDR2 FYNNEI. This CDR3 has 16 amino acids. The CDR3 DNA reads TGTGCCAGCAGGCAATCTCTAGCGGGAGGCCGTCAGACCCAGTACTTC. Encoded protein: CASRQSLAGGRQTQYF.

This clonotype was observed a handful of times. The rearrangement joins TRBV6-6 to TRBJ1-3; a weak D match, TRBD1 (6 bases). The germline V and J ends were trimmed by 8 bases and 0 bases, with 14 bases remaining between them. The CDR3 has 15 amino acids. Germline V gives CDR1 MNHNY, CDR2 SVGAGI (reference sequence). DNA of the CDR3: TGTGCCAGCGCCCTACAGGGATCCTCTGGAAACACCATATATTTT. It encodes CASALQGSSGNTIYF.

This clonotype was seen repeatedly, ten times or more. The V gene is TRBV9, the J gene TRBJ2-5; 8 nucleotides align to TRBD2. CDR3 length: 15 residues. Trimming took 1 base from V and 4 from J; bases not matched to a gene: 6. CDR1 SGDLS and CDR2 YYNGEE come from the germline V gene. The CDR3 loop reads CASSVTSGITETQYF. The CDR3, as DNA: TGTGCCAGCAGCGTAACTAGCGGAATTACAGAGACCCAGTACTTC.

This clonotype came up many times. V usage is TRBV29-1 and J usage is TRBJ2-3; no firm D call. Germline lookup yields CDR1 SQVTM and CDR2 ANQGSEA. CDR3 length: 13 amino acids. V lost 5 bases, J lost 1 base, and 10 bases lay in between. The CDR3 is CSVSSLGTDTQYF. CDR3 in DNA: TGCAGCGTTTCTAGTCTGGGCACAGATACGCAGTATTTT.

This sequence joins TRBV12-3 or TRBV12-4 and TRBJ1-1; D ambiguous. The CDR3 contains 14 residues. V was cut by 6 bases and J by 1 base, with 12 bases left in between. The CDR3 region has the DNA TGTGCCAGCAGCCCTACTTCGACGAACACTGAAGCTTTCTTT. Translated, it gives CASSPTSTNTEAFF.

This clonotype has a count of ten or more. One end of the junction is discordant with germline, which a read error may explain. This sequence joins TRBV5-1 and TRBJ2-1, with D possibly matching TRBD2 (6 bases). This CDR3 comprises 13 residues. Germline lookup yields CDR1 SGHRS and CDR2 YFSETQ. This CDR3 reads CASSWDSDNEQFF. CDR3 nucleotides: TGCGCCAGCAGCTGGGACTCCGACAATGAGCAGTTCTTC.

This clonotype has more than one count but fewer than ten. V is TRBV6-1 and J is TRBJ2-2; TRBD1 matches at 9 bases. This CDR3 spans 14 amino acids. Germline assignment: CDR1 MNHNS and CDR2 SASEGT. V shed 7 bases, J shed 3 bases, and the junction held 3 bases outside the gene matches. The CDR3 DNA sequence: TGTGCCAGCATTCGGACAGGGGACACCGGGGAGCTGTTTTTT. Protein sequence: CASIRTGDTGELFF.

Ten or more counts support this clonotype. The chain has TRBV6-6 and TRBJ1-1; maybe TRBD1 (6 bases). Germline lookup yields CDR1 MNHNY and CDR2 SVGAGI (reference sequence). CDR3 length: 12 residues. Trimming pared 5 bases from V and 11 bases from J, leaving 15 bases between. The CDR3 protein is CASSPLQGRAFF. The CDR3 DNA reads TGTGCCAGCAGTCCCCTACAGGGCCGGGCTTTCTTT.

This clonotype was counted between two and nine times. The chain joins TRBV20-1 to TRBJ1-2; D is uncertain. CDR1 DFQATT and CDR2 SNEGSKA come from the germline V gene (reference sequence). Trimming pared 1 base from V and 0 bases from J, leaving 21 bases between. This CDR3 contains 18 residues. The CDR3 protein is CSARVNQGWAAANYGYTF. DNA of the CDR3: TGCAGTGCTAGAGTGAACCAAGGTTGGGCAGCCGCTAACTATGGCTACACCTTC.

The chain is built from TRBV7-2 and TRBJ1-3, with D hard to call. Germline V gives CDR1 SGHTA, CDR2 FQGNSA. Trimming took 3 bases from V and 2 from J, leaving 11 bases between them. The CDR3 loop spans 15 amino acids. For the CDR3, the DNA is TGTGCCAGCAGCTTGGGGAGGCCGACTGGAAACACCATATATTTT. This encodes CASSLGRPTGNTIYF.